The clone carrying this TCR beta chain was seen ten or more times. With V trimmed by 7 bases and J by 4 bases, 9 bases remained unmatched. The germline CDR1 and CDR2 sequences are DFQATT and SNEGSKA (reference sequence). The CDR3 has 14 residues. This sample is part of a study of T-cell memory formation after mild COVID-19. One entry per CDR3 protein, called by TCRdb with MiXCR from the 5' RACE reads. The sample includes under 300,000 distinct CDR3 sequences, roughly 8% of them seen just once. The sequenced sample was PBMCs or a T cell subset sorted from them (not recorded which). The TCR sequence derives from a man younger than 35 who had mild COVID-19 (a few samples of this study predate the infection). Cell type and time point are not known. This sequence joins TRBV20-1 and TRBJ2-3; 9 bases are a match to TRBD2. The CDR3 coding sequence is TGCAGTGTCGAGGGCGGGGGGGCGGCAGATACGCAGTATTTT. The encoded protein is CSVEGGGAADTQYF.